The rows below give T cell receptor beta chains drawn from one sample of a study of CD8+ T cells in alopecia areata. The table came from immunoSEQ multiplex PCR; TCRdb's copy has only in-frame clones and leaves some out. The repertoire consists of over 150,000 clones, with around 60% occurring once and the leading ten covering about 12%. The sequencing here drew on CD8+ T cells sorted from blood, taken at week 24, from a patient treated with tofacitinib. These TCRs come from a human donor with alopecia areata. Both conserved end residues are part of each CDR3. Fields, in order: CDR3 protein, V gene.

CASSPSRGTGREAFF TRBV5-1
CAWRVGWANTEAFF TRBV30
CAANRPSEAFF TRBV2
CASSSVRETDGYTF TRBV27
CASSSNRAKNIQYF TRBV27
CASSDPRSKLF TRBV7-8
CASSASGHEQYF TRBV9
CASSGPSGGYEQYF TRBV9
CASSGTSVTF TRBV7-9
CASSQVEGGGFSYEQYF TRBV4-1
CASSRTGRTEAFF TRBV13
CASSFVAGGPQETQYF TRBV6-5
CAWSPYGSIQYF TRBV30
CASSTLDTQYF TRBV7-6
CASSPGQGGNTEAFF TRBV18
CASSLFRGPSYEQYF TRBV13
CASSTGGSGANVLTF TRBV6-5
CASSSAVWTSGETQYF TRBV5-6
CASSQASVYGYTF TRBV4-2
CASSPQGSADTQYF TRBV7-9
CASSFGWGASYGYTF TRBV5-6
CASSSVGHMSSYEQYF TRBV5-1
CASSQEPGGDYGYTF TRBV4-1
CASSSHGTPWGQGYTF TRBV27
CATSPGNSNQPQHF TRBV15
CASSTDRGGGNTIYF TRBV5-6
CASSANQGASGYTF TRBV10-2
CASSEVRGTDTQYF TRBV6-1
CASSVIVGELFF TRBV9
CASQQGTTQYF TRBV5-1
CASSGDRGESYEQYF TRBV2
CASSLDRFPYEQYF TRBV7-9
CASSRRTGFNEKLFF TRBV5-1
CASSFREGGPPLHF TRBV7-6
CASSEGGTGYTF TRBV2
CASLERGSSTEAFF TRBV10-2
CASSEADDFRYSPGTEAFF TRBV6-1
CASSPGRDTGELFF TRBV13
CSVPGVTDTQYF TRBV29-1
CAWRANYGYTF TRBV30
CASRGTGVYGYTF TRBV13
CASSLGRETQYF TRBV5-6
CASSLGSGRSTDTQYF TRBV11-2
CASGTGRYGYTF TRBV7-9
CASRKLAGGRIEQFF TRBV27
CASRGTSDPRGEQFF TRBV2
CASSLAGETQYF TRBV5-1
CAWSVNEQFF TRBV30
CASSTTQGWNQPQHF TRBV18
CSVLTGDANTEAFF TRBV29-1
CASSFGQGSSYEQYF TRBV6-5
CASSLLGEPQHF TRBV5-6
CASSTGPDSDEQYF TRBV13